Presented here are 4 T cell receptor beta chains from one specimen sequenced in a study of cytotoxic CD8 clonotypes in ibrutinib-treated CLL. The method was immunoSEQ multiplex PCR; TCRdb's version includes in-frame clones alone and lacks a portion of them. The sample consists of approximately 300,000 clones, about 80% of them appearing once. Sequenced material: PBMCs, taken before ibrutinib treatment. Receptors originate from a human donor with chronic lymphocytic leukemia.

In this sample, this clone turned up a few times. This chain connects TRBV28 to TRBJ1-1, with D tentatively TRBD1 (6 bases). The CDR3 is 16 amino acids. V shed 6 bases and J shed 0 bases, with 17 bases lying between them. Germline V gene data show CDR1 as MDHEN and CDR2 as SYDVKM. DNA for the CDR3: TGTGCCAGCAGACCCCGCAGGGGTGTCATGAACACTGAAGCTTTCTTT. It yields the protein CASRPRRGVMNTEAFF. Filled out from reference TRBV28 and TRBJ1-1, the complete variable domain reads DVKVTQSSRYLVKRTGEKVFLECVQDMDHENMFWYRQDPGLGLRLIYFSYDVKMKEKGDIPEGYSVSREKKERFSLILESASTNQTSMYLCASRPRRGVMNTEAFFGQGTRLTVV.

This clone appeared a few times. The chain recombines TRBV6-5 with TRBJ1-4, with TRBD1 as a possible D gene (6 bases). The V and J ends lost 6 bases and 1 base respectively, with 12 bases between them. Germline lookup yields CDR1 MNHEY and CDR2 SVGAGI. The CDR3 totals 15 residues. The CDR3, as DNA: TGTGCCAGCAGCCACAGGGCCGGAACTAATGAAAAACTGTTTTTT. Amino acids: CASSHRAGTNEKLFF.

This clone was seen once. The CDR3: CASSAIYGAGGPPETQYF. Here the CDR3 DNA reads TGTGCCAGCAGCGCGATCTACGGGGCGGGAGGGCCACCAGAGACCCAGTACTTC. The genes are TRBV9 and TRBJ2-5; 9 bases fit TRBD2. This CDR3 comprises 18 residues. V lost 3 bases, J lost 4 bases, and 16 bases stayed unmatched. Per the germline V gene, CDR1 is SGDLS and CDR2 is YYNGEE.

V gene TRBV27 combines with J gene TRBJ1-2, with a weak D call TRBD1 (5 bases). The CDR3 consists of 13 residues. Germline V gene lookup returns CDR1 MNHEY and CDR2 SMNVEV (reference sequence). V was shortened by 7 bases and J by 5 bases, with 14 bases between the two germline ends. The CDR3 is CASKARVNYGYTF. DNA for the CDR3: TGTGCCAGCAAGGCCAGGGTGAATTATGGCTACACCTTC.